This T cell receptor beta chain was identified during a study of molecular identifiers for immune sequencing clone quantification (dated by TCRdb to the late 2010s). At the level of the whole study: For a replicate experiment, the RNA from either around 20,000 or 99,000 naive CD8 T cells was divided into five aliquots, and four of those aliquots went on to sequencing. The study was a methods study using CD8 T cells to benchmark molecular-identifier clustering-based TCR repertoire sequencing (MIDCIRS) and TCR RNA copy counting. The paper as a whole reports these results and caveats: When barcode sub-clustering was omitted, TCR diversity was inflated by chimeric consensus sequences, with chimeras reaching as high as 47%. Even against a background of 750,000 to 1,000,000 naive CD8 T cells, spiked-in Jurkat TCR RNA amounting to a single cell's worth was reported to be detectable. In CMV-specific effector cells, clones with more than 20 RNA copies accounted for over 99% of molecules, whereas in naive cells such clones accounted for under 1%. Highly expanded clone sizes could be underestimated because identical TCR molecules may share a barcode. Approximately 2.7 recovered TCR RNA copies per cell were obtained by modeling, versus about 9 by digital PCR, implying a capture efficiency of about 30%.

Library prep was done by PCR. TCRdb records Illumina MiSeq as the sequencer. Total RNA was purified with the Qiagen AllPrep DNA/RNA kit. Before analysis, reads from multiple sequencing runs of one library were combined. Processing in the source paper ran as follows. Only reads with exact TCR constant sequence were kept, trimmed to 150 nt, and grouped by their 12-nt molecular barcodes. Reads inside each barcode group were sub-clustered using a 15% Levenshtein threshold, and a quality-weighted consensus sequence was constructed for each RNA molecule. Non-functional sequences were filtered out, along with any lower-count sequence sitting one edit away from another sequence. Barcode sub-clusters with fewer than 20% of the maximum read count were removed, based on fitting two negative binomial distributions. In-frame beta chains were kept once TCRdb had trimmed the public reads at Q25 with fastp and called clones with MiXCR. Each entry is one CDR3 protein sequence, shown with its most common DNA and genes. TCRdb, rather than the study authors, made the V and J calls. This sample has about 40,000 distinct CDR3 sequences in its table, and less than 20% of those were observed once. Of the sample, less than 9% falls within the top ten clones.

Naive CD8 T cells were FACS-sorted as CD8+CD4-CCR7+CD45RA+ on a BD FACSAria II into RLT Plus buffer. Some naive CD8 T cell RNA was split equally between MIDCIRS and a Smart-seq2-style 5'RACE protocol for a sensitivity comparison. CD8 T cells were enriched with RosetteSep CD8+ T Cell Enrichment Cocktail and Ficoll-Paque, followed by ACK red cell lysis. Taken from cysteine to phenylalanine, the CDR3 has 14 residues. CDR3 DNA only is kept here, 42 bases in frame from base 1. This clonotype occurred a few times. It has no known antigen specificity. No quality values exist for individual bases; no much larger clone is one base distant.

The sequencing input was naive CD8+ T cells from blood, with Jurkat cell RNA spiked in. Explained via the paper, the cell subset or site label denotes: FACS-sorted CD8+CD4-CCR7+CD45RA+ naive T cells. The chain uses TRBV21-1 and TRBJ1-2; the DNA was not used to check the table's D call, TRBD1. TRBV21-1 is deemed a pseudogene. The sequence was collected from a human donor in good health. Some libraries in this study had Jurkat cell RNA spiked in. CDR3 loop: CASMIGDRSLGYTF. DNA sequence: TGTGCCAGCATGATTGGGGACAGGTCCCTTGGCTACACCTTC.